Here is one T cell receptor beta chain with its context. This clonotype has ten or more counts. Its specific antigen is unknown. Nothing much larger sits one base from this clone, and base qualities are not available. This entry is derived from a study of human T cells and chemical hapten exposure (dated by TCRdb to 2020 to 2022). In terms of the full investigation: For sensitization, 2% DPC in acetone was applied to a 2 cm by 2 cm area of upper inner arm skin. Weekly therapeutic DPC doses were additionally applied to the scalp of patients throughout the roughly 23-week study period. Patch tests used Finn chambers with 0.01% DPC on the upper back, scored after 6 days by International Contact Dermatitis Research Group standards. Alopecia areata with under or over 50% scalp involvement, alopecia totalis and alopecia universalis were represented in the patient cohort, which was mostly female. Libraries were pooled for sequencing, and per-sample TCR yields varied mainly because of small differences in library volumes within the pool. This study followed changes in the peripheral blood TCR repertoire in vivo during primary and secondary sensitization of alopecia patients to the hapten diphenylcyclopropenone (DPC). Patient blood was sampled pre-sensitization (week 0) and at 2, 6 and about 24 weeks after DPC sensitization. Roughly 30 alopecia patients gave blood for TCR sequencing at one to four time points (pre-sensitization, 2, 6 and 24 weeks). From each blood RNA sample, both TCR alpha and TCR beta chains were sequenced.

Library method: RACE. The run used a NextSeq 500. During library preparation, unique molecular identifiers were attached to individual cDNA molecules so that TCRs could be counted in a quantitative, reproducible way. Turning to the authors' computational methods: The median number of TCRs per sample was approximately 93,000, ranging from roughly 20,000 to 690,600. The Decombinator software suite was used to annotate V, J and CDR3 in the TCR reads. To make PS versus PT1 abundance plots, every sample was subsampled to the same number of TCRs (28,000). Expanded TCRs were defined as absent before sensitization and observed at least eight times at the 2-week time point. In-frame beta chains were kept once TCRdb had trimmed the public reads at Q25 with fastp and called clones with MiXCR. Records with the same CDR3 protein are collapsed into one entry carrying the most frequent genes and DNA. The V and J calls come from TCRdb's annotation, not from the publication. The sample profile shows under 45,000 distinct CDR3 sequences; over 9% of them were found once. 27% of the sample comes from the top ten.

Reading the germline V gene gives CDR1 SGHVS and CDR2 FQNEAQ. V is pruned by 4 bases and J by 10 bases, leaving 7 bases of the junction without a gene match. The CDR3, cysteine through phenylalanine, is 15 amino acids long. The read is trimmed to its CDR3 DNA, 45 bases read in frame from base 1. Points the paper makes about the study in general: Expanded TCRs formed significantly more large CDR3 similarity clusters than pre-sensitization or healthy control sets, consistent with antigen-driven responses. DPC sensitization did not change how many TCRs were above 1 in 1000 frequency, and no evidence was found of alterations in global repertoire structure. After repeated subsampling, the strength of the expansion versus patch-test correlation and the threshold at which it became significant changed. The number of PT1 expanded TCRs positively correlated with patch test score, significant at thresholds 8, 16 and 32 but not 4. Because every patient had alopecia, a presumed autoimmune disease, the patients' immune response might differ from that of healthy individuals.

The label giving this sample's time point can be read as: pre-sensitization, week 0. The treatment or condition label corresponds to: therapeutic diphenylcyclopropenone sensitization with weekly scalp DPC. Total RNA was isolated from unfractionated whole blood collected in Tempus Blood RNA tubes. At every patch-test visit, the blood draw took place before the patch test was put on. Patients were eligible if aged 18 to 70, diagnosed with alopecia and judged suitable for DPC therapy, and pregnant patients were excluded. This TCR was recovered from a man aged 45-65 years with alopecia areata. Some clones in this sample may be carry-over from other donors' samples. The chain is assembled from TRBV7-8 and TRBJ2-1; 13 nucleotides in the junction match TRBD2. The specimen comprised whole blood, sampled in connection with sensitization to the hapten diphenylcyclopropenone (DPC). CDR3 reads: CASSSGLAGNREQFF. The DNA is TGTGCCAGCAGCTCGGGACTAGCGGGGAATAGGGAGCAGTTCTTC.